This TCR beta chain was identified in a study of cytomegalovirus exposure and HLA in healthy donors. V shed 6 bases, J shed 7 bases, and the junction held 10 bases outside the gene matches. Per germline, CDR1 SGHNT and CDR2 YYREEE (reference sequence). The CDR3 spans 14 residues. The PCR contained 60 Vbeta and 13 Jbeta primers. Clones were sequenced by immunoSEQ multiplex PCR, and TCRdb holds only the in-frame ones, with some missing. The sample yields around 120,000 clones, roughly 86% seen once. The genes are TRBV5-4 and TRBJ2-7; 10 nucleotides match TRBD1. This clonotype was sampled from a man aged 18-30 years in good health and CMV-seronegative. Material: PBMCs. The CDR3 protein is CASNQGQGRGEQYF. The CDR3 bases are TGTGCCAGCAACCAGGGACAGGGGCGGGGAGAGCAGTACTTC.